This TCR beta chain was sequenced in a study of identical twins. Broader study findings: Within monozygotic twins, out-of-frame TCR alpha sharing was underestimated by the models. One should note that invariant MAIT and iNKT cells could partly confound zero-insertion analyses.

This clonotype has ten or more counts. The antigen is undetermined. The authors used template switching to add a universal primer site and gave cDNA unique molecular identifiers. TCRdb reprocessed the 5' RACE reads with MiXCR, giving one entry per CDR3 protein. The data contain 500,000 to 700,000 distinct CDR3 sequences, about 7% of them singletons. Separately, the same data were catalogued under a study of yellow fever vaccine responses in identical twins. This second report adds: On the reported evidence, twins' vaccine T cell responses seemed partly convergent and partly personalized.

This receptor was identified in a woman aged 18-35 years in good health. Sequenced: PBMCs.

The CDR3 nucleotides are TGTGCCAGCAGGAATGGAGCGGGACGCACCGGGGAGCTGTTTTTT. Its protein product is CASRNGAGRTGELFF. The rearrangement links TRBV12-3 or TRBV12-4 to TRBJ2-2; TRBD2 matches at 7 bases. The CDR3 covers 15 residues. Germline trimming cut 6 bases from V and 4 bases from J; bases unmatched to any gene: 8.